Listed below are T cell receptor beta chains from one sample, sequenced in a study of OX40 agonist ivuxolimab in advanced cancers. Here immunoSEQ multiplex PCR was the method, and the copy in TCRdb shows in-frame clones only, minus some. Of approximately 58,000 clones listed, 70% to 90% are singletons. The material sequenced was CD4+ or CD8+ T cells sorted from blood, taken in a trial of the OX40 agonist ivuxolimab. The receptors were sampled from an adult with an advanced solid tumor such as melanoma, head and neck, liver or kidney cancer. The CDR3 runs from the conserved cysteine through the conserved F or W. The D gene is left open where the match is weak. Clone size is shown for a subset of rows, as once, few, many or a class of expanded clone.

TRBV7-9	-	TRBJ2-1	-	CASKTMGRLFF	TGTGCCAGCAAAACTATGGGTCGGTTGTTCTTC
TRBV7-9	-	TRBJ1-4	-	CASSSLDEKLFF	TGTGCCAGCAGCTCACTAGACGAAAAACTGTTTTTT
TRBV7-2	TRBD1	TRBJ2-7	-	CASSGRDSSYEQYF	TGTGCCAGCAGTGGCAGGGACAGCTCCTACGAGCAGTACTTC
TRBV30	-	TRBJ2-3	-	CAWSVAGLPDTQYF	TGTGCCTGGAGTGTGGCCGGACTACCAGATACGCAGTATTTT
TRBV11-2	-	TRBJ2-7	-	CASSPIKGLSEQYF	TGTGCCAGCAGCCCTATAAAGGGGTTGAGCGAGCAGTACTTC
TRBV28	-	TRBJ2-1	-	CASSLFRWDQQFF	TGTGCCAGCAGTTTATTTCGGTGGGACCAGCAGTTCTTC
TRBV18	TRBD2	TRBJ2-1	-	CASSPLSGSKWNEQFF	TGTGCCAGCTCACCCCTTAGCGGGAGTAAGTGGAATGAGCAGTTCTTC
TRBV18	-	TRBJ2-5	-	CASSPTTGKDQETQYF	TGTGCCAGCTCGCCCACCACAGGGAAAGACCAAGAGACCCAGTACTTC
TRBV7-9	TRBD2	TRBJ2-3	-	CASSLRWGRADTQYF	TGTGCCAGCAGCTTACGGTGGGGGAGGGCAGATACGCAGTATTTT
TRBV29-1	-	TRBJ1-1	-	CSVDQAGVTEAFF	TGCAGCGTTGATCAGGCGGGTGTCACTGAAGCTTTCTTT
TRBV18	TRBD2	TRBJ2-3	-	CASSPDLGLAGAWGTTDTQYF	TGTGCCAGCTCGCCGGACCTAGGACTAGCGGGAGCGTGGGGAACCACAGATACGCAGTATTTT
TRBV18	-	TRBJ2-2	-	CASSPATKNTGELFF	TGTGCCAGCTCACCAGCGACCAAAAACACCGGGGAGCTGTTTTTT
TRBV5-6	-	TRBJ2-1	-	CASSMEVQLFNEQFF	TGTGCCAGCAGCATGGAGGTACAGCTGTTCAATGAGCAGTTCTTC
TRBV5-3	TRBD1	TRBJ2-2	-	CARREDRGSTGELFF	TGTGCCAGAAGAGAGGACAGGGGGAGCACCGGGGAGCTGTTTTTT
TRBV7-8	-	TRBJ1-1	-	CASSLGAGNTEAFF	TGTGCCAGCAGCCTGGGGGCCGGCAACACTGAAGCTTTCTTT
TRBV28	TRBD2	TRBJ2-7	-	CASSPGLAGAEQYF	TGTGCCAGCAGCCCGGGACTAGCGGGAGCCGAGCAGTACTTC
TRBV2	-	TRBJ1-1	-	CASSEAEGMAFF	TGTGCCAGCAGTGAAGCCGAGGGAATGGCTTTCTTT
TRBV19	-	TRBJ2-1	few	CATDSGGFNEQFF	TGTGCCACCGATAGCGGCGGATTCAATGAGCAGTTCTTC
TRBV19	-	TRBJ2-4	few	CASSLYLKDIQYF	TGTGCCAGTAGTCTATATTTAAAAGACATTCAGTACTTC
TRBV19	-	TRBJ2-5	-	CASSATGIQETQYF	TGTGCCAGTAGTGCAACAGGGATCCAAGAGACCCAGTACTTC
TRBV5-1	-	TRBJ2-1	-	CASSLGSGTWGDEQFF	TGCGCCAGCAGCTTGGGGTCCGGGACTTGGGGCGATGAGCAGTTCTTC
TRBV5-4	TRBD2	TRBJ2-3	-	CASSLNPGGGDTQYF	TGTGCCAGCAGCTTAAACCCGGGAGGCGGTGATACGCAGTATTTT
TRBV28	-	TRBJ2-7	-	CASRSTAGREQYF	TGTGCCAGCAGGTCAACCGCGGGGCGGGAGCAGTACTTC
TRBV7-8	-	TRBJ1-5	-	CASSGRQISNQPQHF	TGTGCCAGCAGCGGGCGACAGATTAGCAATCAGCCCCAGCATTTT
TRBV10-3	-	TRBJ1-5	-	CAISAGTNSNQPQHF	TGTGCCATCAGTGCTGGGACAAACAGCAATCAGCCCCAGCATTTT
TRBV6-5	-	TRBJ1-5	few	CASSRTGGLGQPQHF	TGTGCCAGCAGCCGAACTGGGGGCCTAGGTCAGCCCCAGCATTTT
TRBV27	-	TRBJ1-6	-	CASSPPGGSPLHF	TGTGCCAGCAGTCCCCCCGGTGGCTCACCCCTCCACTTT
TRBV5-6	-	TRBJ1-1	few	CASSLVEAFF	TGTGCCAGCAGCTTGGTTGAAGCTTTCTTT
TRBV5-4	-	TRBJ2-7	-	CASSSGRREQYF	TGTGCCAGCAGCTCCGGACGGCGGGAGCAGTACTTC
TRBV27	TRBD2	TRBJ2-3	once	CASSSVRGVGTDTQYF	TGTGCCAGCAGTTCCGTCCGGGGGGTGGGCACAGATACGCAGTATTTT
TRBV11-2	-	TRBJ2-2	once	CASSLEYRVDGELFF	TGTGCCAGCAGCTTAGAGTACAGGGTTGACGGGGAGCTGTTTTTT
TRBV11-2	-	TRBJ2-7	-	CASSSIDRSSYEQYF	TGTGCCAGCAGCTCGATTGACAGGAGCTCCTACGAGCAGTACTTC
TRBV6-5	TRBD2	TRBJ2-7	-	CASSWTSGSHYEQYF	TGTGCCAGCAGTTGGACTAGCGGGAGTCACTACGAGCAGTACTTC
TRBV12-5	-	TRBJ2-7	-	CASGPTAHRNEQYF	TGTGCTAGTGGCCCGACAGCCCATCGTAACGAGCAGTACTTC
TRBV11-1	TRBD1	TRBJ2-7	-	CASSFNRDRDYEQYF	TGTGCCAGCAGCTTCAACCGGGACAGGGACTACGAGCAGTACTTC
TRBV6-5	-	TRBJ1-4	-	CASSYSWAGSEKLFF	TGTGCCAGCAGTTACTCTTGGGCAGGGAGTGAAAAACTGTTTTTT
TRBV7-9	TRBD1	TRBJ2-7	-	CASSIRQGRTYEQYF	TGTGCCAGCAGCATCCGACAGGGTCGGACCTACGAGCAGTACTTC
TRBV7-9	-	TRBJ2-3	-	CASSLWGSDTQYF	TGTGCCAGCAGCTTATGGGGATCAGATACGCAGTATTTT
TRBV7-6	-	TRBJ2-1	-	CASSFSGYDEQFF	TGTGCCAGCAGCTTTTCTGGGTACGATGAGCAGTTCTTC
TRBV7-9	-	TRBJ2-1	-	CASSPVLGVNEQFF	TGTGCCAGCAGCCCCGTCCTCGGGGTCAATGAGCAGTTCTTC
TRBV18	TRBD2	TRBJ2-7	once	CASSRRNEASGRAAEQYF	TGTGCCAGCTCACGAAGAAACGAGGCTAGCGGGAGGGCAGCCGAGCAGTACTTC
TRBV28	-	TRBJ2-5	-	CASSLGQETQYF	TGTGCCAGCAGTCTGGGGCAAGAGACCCAGTACTTC
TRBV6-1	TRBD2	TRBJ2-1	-	CASRTSGNYNEQFF	TGTGCCAGTCGGACTAGCGGGAACTACAATGAGCAGTTCTTC
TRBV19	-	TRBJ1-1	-	CASSLNRESSGTEAFF	TGTGCCAGTAGCCTGAATAGAGAGTCCTCGGGAACTGAAGCTTTCTTT
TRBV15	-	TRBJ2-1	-	CATSRDRGTLVSIF	TGTGCCACCAGCAGAGATCGGGGTACCCTTGTAAGCATCTTC
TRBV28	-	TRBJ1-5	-	CASSSSDGGSNQPQHF	TGTGCCAGCAGTTCAAGCGACGGGGGGAGCAATCAGCCCCAGCATTTT
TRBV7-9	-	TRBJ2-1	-	CASSLRLPEQFF	TGTGCCAGCAGCTTACGGTTGCCTGAGCAGTTCTTC
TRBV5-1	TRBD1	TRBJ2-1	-	CASSFLQGAYEQFF	TGCGCCAGCAGCTTTTTACAGGGGGCATATGAGCAGTTCTTC
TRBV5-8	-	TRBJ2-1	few	CASSPWGVDEQFF	TGTGCCAGCAGCCCGTGGGGGGTCGATGAGCAGTTCTTC
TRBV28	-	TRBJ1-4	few	CASSLTVYNEKLFF	TGTGCCAGCAGTTTGACAGTATATAATGAAAAACTGTTTTTT
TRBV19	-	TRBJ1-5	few	CASSIQKGLIQPQHF	TGTGCCAGTAGTATCCAGAAGGGGTTAATCCAGCCCCAGCATTTT
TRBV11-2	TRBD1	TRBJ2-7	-	CASRSTGQGAYEQYF	TGTGCCAGCAGATCGACGGGGCAGGGGGCCTACGAGCAGTACTTC
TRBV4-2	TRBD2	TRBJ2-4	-	CASSQDRGTNYIQYF	TGTGCCAGCAGCCAAGATCGAGGGACTAATTACATTCAGTACTTC